The clone carrying this T cell receptor (beta chain) appeared many times. This record comes from a study of low-dose radiotherapy and immunotherapy resistance in tumors. On the study more broadly: Every 2 weeks, cohort 1 got 0.5 Gy, reaching 6.5 Gy to the planning target volume. Oral aspirin 300 mg was taken by patients daily for four cycles from cycle 1 day 1. Primers targeting TRAV and TRBV primed first-strand cDNA, covering alpha and beta chains.

The time point: before trial treatment. Each donor was administered nivolumab, ipilimumab, aspirin, low-dose cyclophosphamide and low-dose radiotherapy. Using a constant-region primer together with a V-primer adapter, TCRs were subjected to 20 PCR cycles of amplification. MiXCR, applied by TCRdb to the reads, yields one record per CDR3 protein. Of fewer than 60,000 distinct CDR3 sequences in the sample, roughly 10% are singletons; the top ten hold 6.2%. The germline V gene encodes CDR1 DFQATT and CDR2 SNEGSKA (reference sequence). The CDR3 has 13 amino acids. The V end was cut by 6 bases, the J end by 1 base, with 12 bases between.

V usage is TRBV20-1 and J usage is TRBJ1-2, with D possibly TRBD1 on 5 matching bases. This sequence originates from a female donor with ovarian cancer. Here the sequenced sample was PBMCs, taken before treatment. CDR3 in amino acids: CSARDDVNYGYTF. CDR3 bases: TGCAGTGCCCGGGACGACGTTAACTATGGCTACACCTTC.